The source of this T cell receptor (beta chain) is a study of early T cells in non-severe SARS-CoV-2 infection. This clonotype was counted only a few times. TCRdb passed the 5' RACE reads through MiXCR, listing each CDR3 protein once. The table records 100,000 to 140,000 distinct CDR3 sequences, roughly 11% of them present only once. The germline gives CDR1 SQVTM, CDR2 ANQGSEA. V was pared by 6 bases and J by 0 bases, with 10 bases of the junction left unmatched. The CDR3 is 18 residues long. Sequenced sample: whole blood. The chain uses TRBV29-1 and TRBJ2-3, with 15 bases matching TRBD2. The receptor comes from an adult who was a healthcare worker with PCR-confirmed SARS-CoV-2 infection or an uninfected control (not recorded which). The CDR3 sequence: CSVEGLAGGPQSTDTQYF. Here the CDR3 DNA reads TGCAGCGTCGAGGGACTAGCGGGAGGCCCGCAAAGCACAGATACGCAGTATTTT.